A single sample is the source of the 24 T cell receptor beta chains below, sequenced in a study of tissue T cells after allogeneic stem cell transplantation. Only in-frame clones appear in the TCRdb table, and some are missing; sequencing was by immunoSEQ multiplex PCR. This table has about 43,000 clones, 92% appearing once. Material: blood, obtained before transplantation. The receptors derive from a woman aged 40-69 years who later had graft-versus-host disease after an allogeneic stem cell transplant.

The chain is built from TRBV28 and TRBJ1-5, with 11 bases matching TRBD1. Germline V gene data show CDR1 as MDHEN and CDR2 as SYDVKM. Trimming at V came to 5 bases and at J to 6 bases, leaving 12 bases not matched to a gene. This CDR3 is 17 amino acids long. CDR3 nucleotides: TGTGCCAGCAGTCCCTCAGGGACAGGGGGGGTTTCTCAGCCCCAGCATTTT. It encodes CASSPSGTGGVSQPQHF.

The rearrangement joins TRBV6-5 to TRBJ2-5; 9 bases fit TRBD1. Germline V gene lookup returns CDR1 MNHEY and CDR2 SVGAGI. This CDR3 has 14 residues. V shed 5 bases and J 3 bases; nucleotides not matched to a gene: 4. The CDR3 coding sequence is TGTGCCAGCAGTCAGGACAGGGGCGAAGAGACCCAGTACTTC. As protein: CASSQDRGEETQYF.

The chain links TRBV2 to TRBJ1-5, with 7 bases aligning to TRBD1. The CDR3 is 16 amino acids. The V and J ends lost 2 bases and 5 bases, in that order; junction bases with no gene match: 9. From germline, CDR1 is SNHLY and CDR2 FYNNEI. The CDR3 nucleotides read TGTGCCAGCAGTGAACGGACAGGACCCGGGGATCAGCCCCAGCATTTT. Translated: CASSERTGPGDQPQHF.

The genes are TRBV4-1 and TRBJ2-3, with D unclear. This CDR3 is 17 amino acids long. Trimming pared 0 bases from V and 1 base from J, leaving 14 bases between. Looked up from germline, CDR1 is MGHRA and CDR2 is YSYEKL. The CDR3: CASSQDGPLRGTDTQYF. The CDR3 DNA reads TGCGCCAGCAGCCAAGATGGGCCCCTGCGAGGCACAGATACGCAGTATTTT.

In nucleotides, the CDR3 is TGTGCCAGCAGACCCCTCCAGAGGACAGATACGCAGTATTTT. This encodes CASRPLQRTDTQYF. This rearrangement joins TRBV27 to TRBJ2-3, with D unclear. Germline CDR1 MNHEY, CDR2 SMNVEV (reference sequence). This CDR3 has 14 amino acids. V was trimmed by 6 bases and J by 3 bases, leaving 13 bases between them.

This clone has a single count. The gene calls are TRBV4-1 and TRBJ1-5, with 11 positions matching TRBD1. Trimming removed 4 bases from V and 5 bases from J; junction bases left unmatched: 7. The CDR3 contains 16 residues. Germline V gives CDR1 MGHRA, CDR2 YSYEKL. In DNA, the CDR3 is TGCGCCAGCAGCCTCAAACCGGGACAGGGGGATCAGCCCCAGCATTTT. As protein: CASSLKPGQGDQPQHF.

The rearrangement links TRBV24-1 to TRBJ2-3, with D possibly TRBD2 on 6 matching bases. This CDR3 is 15 amino acids long. Trimming cost V 5 bases and J 2 bases, with 13 bases left between them. Germline V lookup: CDR1 KGHDR, CDR2 SFDVKD. The CDR3 coding sequence is TGTGCCACCAGTGCTCCGGGCGGGGTCACAGATACGCAGTATTTT. This gives the protein CATSAPGGVTDTQYF.

The chain has TRBV7-9 and TRBJ2-1, with D possibly TRBD2 on 5 matching bases. CDR3 size: 17 residues. V dropped 1 base and J dropped 2 bases, with 15 bases sitting between them. Germline V CDR1 and CDR2: SEHNR, FQNEAQ (reference sequence). The CDR3 region is CASSLVTTSGAYNEQFF. The CDR3 nucleotides are TGTGCCAGCAGCTTAGTTACGACGAGCGGAGCCTACAATGAGCAGTTCTTC.

The chain couples TRBV27 to TRBJ2-6, with D possibly matching TRBD1 (5 bases). V lost 3 bases and J lost 0, with 12 bases in between. The CDR3 is 17 amino acids. Germline V gene lookup returns CDR1 MNHEY and CDR2 SMNVEV (reference sequence). For the CDR3, the DNA is TGTGCCAGCAGTTTCTGGGGCTTAAGCTCTGGGGCCAACGTCCTGACTTTC. Protein: CASSFWGLSSGANVLTF. Full variable domain (missing parts from reference TRBV27 and TRBJ2-6): EAQVTQNPRYLITVTGKKLTVTCSQNMNHEYMSWYRQDPGLGLRQIYYSMNVEVTDKGDVPEGYKVSRKEKRNFPLILESPSPNQTSLYFCASSFWGLSSGANVLTFGAGSRLTVL.

CDR3 sequence (DNA): TGTGCCAGCAGCTTAGGGCGGGGAACCAATTCACCCCTCCACTTT. Its protein product is CASSLGRGTNSPLHF. The rearrangement links TRBV7-2 to TRBJ1-6, with D hard to call. The germline CDR1 and CDR2 sequences are SGHTA and FQGNSA. V lost 1 base and J lost 7, with 11 bases in between. The CDR3 extends over 15 amino acids.

This chain links TRBV18 with TRBJ2-3, with D unclear. The germline V gene encodes CDR1 KGHSH and CDR2 LQKENI. CDR3 length: 12 amino acids. V dropped 1 base and J dropped 3 bases, with 2 bases sitting between them. CDR3 in amino acids: CASSPQTDTQYF. CDR3 nucleotide sequence: TGTGCCAGCTCACCACAAACAGATACGCAGTATTTT.

The V call is TRBV2, the J call TRBJ2-5; the match to TRBD2 covers 9 bases. Germline V gene sequence: CDR1 SNHLY, CDR2 FYNNEI. The CDR3 has 15 residues. V lost 4 bases to trimming and J lost 5 bases; unmatched junction nucleotides: 8. For the CDR3, the DNA is TGTGCCAGCAGTGCTCAGGCTAGCGGGAAGGAGACCCAGTACTTC. Encoded protein: CASSAQASGKETQYF.

This clone was seen once. The sample carries other DNA sequences with the same CDR3. The chain uses TRBV11-2 and TRBJ2-1, with D hard to call. Germline V lookup: CDR1 SGHAT, CDR2 FQNNGV. The CDR3 is 11 residues long. The ends were cut back, 5 bases at V and 6 bases at J, with 5 bases in the middle. The chain's CDR3 is CASSPRNEQFF. The DNA of the CDR3 is TGTGCCAGCAGCCCCCGCAATGAGCAGTTCTTC.

The rearrangement uses TRBV6-5 and TRBJ1-5; TRBD1 agrees at 8 bases. This CDR3 region has 15 residues. The germline V gene has CDR1 MNHEY and CDR2 SVGAGI. The ends lost 5 bases at V and 7 bases at J; junction bases unmatched: 10. CDR3 residues: CASSRTRGLGQPQHF. DNA of the CDR3: TGTGCCAGCAGTCGGACCAGGGGGCTCGGGCAGCCCCAGCATTTT.

The gene calls are TRBV10-2 and TRBJ1-5; 7 bases fit TRBD1. From germline, CDR1 is WSHSY and CDR2 SAAADI. Trimming took 6 bases from V and 2 from J; bases not matched to a gene: 7. This CDR3 has 15 amino acids. CDR3 nucleotide sequence: TGCGCCAGCAGATCTCAGGGGGTCGGCAATCAGCCCCAGCATTTT. It yields the protein CASRSQGVGNQPQHF.

V usage is TRBV7-8 and J usage is TRBJ2-1, with TRBD2 as a possible D gene (5 bases). There are 14 residues in the CDR3. Looked up from germline, CDR1 is SGHVS and CDR2 is FQNEAQ. Trimming removed 1 base at V and 5 bases at J, with 9 bases between. CDR3 DNA sequence: TGTGCCAGCAGCTTAGGTGGAGGAAACAATGAGCAGTTCTTC. It translates to CASSLGGGNNEQFF.

This chain links TRBV6-5 with TRBJ2-5; D gene uncertain. Germline V gene data show CDR1 as MNHEY and CDR2 as SVGAGI. The CDR3 is 13 residues long. V gave up 6 bases and J gave up 5 bases, with 13 bases separating them. CDR3 DNA sequence: TGTGCCAGCAGGCGCTCCGCCCCCGAGACCCAGTACTTC. Its translation is CASRRSAPETQYF.

V and J are TRBV12-3 or TRBV12-4 and TRBJ1-6; D remains unclear. The CDR3 has 13 amino acids. Trimming left V 1 base short and J 9 bases short, with 7 bases between. As DNA, the CDR3 is TGTGCCAGCAGTTTAGGGGCGCTTTCACCCCTCCACTTT. It yields the protein CASSLGALSPLHF.

The V call is TRBV21-1, the J call TRBJ2-4; TRBD2, the table's D call, lacks a check against the DNA. TRBV21-1 is described as a pseudogene. This CDR3 contains 17 residues. The CDR3 is CASSIRTSGVAKNIQYF. CDR3 coding DNA: TGTGCCAGCAGCATTCGGACTAGCGGAGTAGCCAAAAACATTCAGTACTTC.

This sequence joins TRBV25-1 and TRBJ1-4, with unresolved D. V dropped 3 bases and J dropped 7 bases, with 9 bases sitting between them. Germline CDR1 reads MGHDK; CDR2 reads SYGVNS. The CDR3 length is 13 residues. The CDR3 DNA is TGTGCCAGCAGTGAGCCCGGGCGTGAAAAACTGTTTTTT. Translated, it gives CASSEPGREKLFF.

The V call is TRBV27, the J call TRBJ1-5; no clear D gene. The germline V gene encodes CDR1 MNHEY and CDR2 SMNVEV (reference sequence). The V and J ends lost 3 bases and 3 bases respectively, with 9 bases between them. The CDR3 runs to 14 residues. The DNA of the CDR3 is TGTGCCAGCAGTTTCACCGGGGTCAATCAGCCCCAGCATTTT. This codes for CASSFTGVNQPQHF.

V and J are TRBV2 and TRBJ2-1, with 12 bases matching TRBD1. Germline values: CDR1 SNHLY, CDR2 FYNNEI. This CDR3 has 16 residues. V gave up 5 bases and J gave up 8 bases; unmatched junction bases: 10. DNA of the CDR3: TGTGCCAGCAGTTTGTTGGGGGACAGGGGGCGGGATGAGCAGTTCTTC. This codes for CASSLLGDRGRDEQFF.

This clone was seen only once. An end of the junction differs from the germline gene, which may be a read error. The genes are TRBV6-2 or TRBV6-3 and TRBJ2-2, with D hard to call. This CDR3 has 14 residues. Germline lookup yields CDR1 MNHEY and CDR2 SVGEGT. CDR3 region: CASSYTGYTGELFF. CDR3 coding DNA: TGCGCCAGCAGTTACACCGGGTACACCGGGGAGCTGTTTTTT.

The chain joins TRBV18 to TRBJ1-3, with TRBD1 matching 8 bases. CDR1 is KGHSH, CDR2 LQKENI, per germline. The CDR3 has 19 residues. V was pared by 1 base and J by 4 bases, with 15 bases of the junction left unmatched. The CDR3 loop reads CASSPLETPGRGLGNTIYF. The DNA of the CDR3 is TGTGCCAGCTCACCACTGGAAACCCCTGGCAGGGGGCTAGGAAACACCATATATTTT.